This TCR beta chain was identified in a study of cytomegalovirus exposure and HLA in healthy donors. Study-level information: Earlier, 150 million to 200 million T cells were analyzed, and some 120 million unique TCR beta sequences were found among them.

13 Jbeta primers and 60 Vbeta primers were used for the PCR. Generated by immunoSEQ multiplex PCR, the TCRdb table keeps only in-frame clones and is missing some. The sample includes around 160,000 clones, 60% to 80% of them seen just once. Trimming took 3 bases from V and 0 from J, leaving 7 bases between them. Per the germline V gene, CDR1 is SGDLS and CDR2 is YYNGEE. This CDR3 is 15 amino acids long. This receptor was taken from a man aged 45-65 years in good health and CMV-seropositive. The rearrangement joins TRBV9 to TRBJ2-6, with D uncertain. Sequencing used PBMCs. DNA for the CDR3: TGTGCCAGCAGCGCAAGGAGCTCTGGGGCCAACGTCCTGACTTTC. Its translation: CASSARSSGANVLTF.